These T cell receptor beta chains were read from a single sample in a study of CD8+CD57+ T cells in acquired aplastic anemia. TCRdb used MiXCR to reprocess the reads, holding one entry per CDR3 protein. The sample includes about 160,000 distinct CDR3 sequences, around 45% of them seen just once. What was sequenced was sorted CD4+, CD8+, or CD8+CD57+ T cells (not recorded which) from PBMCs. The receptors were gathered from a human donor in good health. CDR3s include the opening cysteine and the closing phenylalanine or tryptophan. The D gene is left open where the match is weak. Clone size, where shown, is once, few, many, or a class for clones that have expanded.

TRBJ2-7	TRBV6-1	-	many	CASSQGPLGSYEQYF	TGTGCCAGCAGCCAAGGACCTCTCGGCTCCTACGAGCAGTACTTC
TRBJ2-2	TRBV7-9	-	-	CASRTGPELFF	TGTGCCAGCAGGACGGGACCTGAGCTGTTTTTT
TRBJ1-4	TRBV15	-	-	CATNGGRATNEKLFF	TGTGCCACCAACGGGGGGCGTGCAACTAATGAAAAACTGTTTTTT
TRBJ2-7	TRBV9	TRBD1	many	CASSEGTGFGEQYF	TGTGCCAGCAGCGAAGGGACAGGGTTCGGCGAGCAGTACTTC
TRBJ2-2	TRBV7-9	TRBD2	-	CASSFRRLAGELFF	TGTGCCAGCAGCTTCCGTCGACTAGCGGGGGAGCTGTTTTTT
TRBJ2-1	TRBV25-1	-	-	CASSIFAMGLHNEQFF	TGTGCCAGCAGTATATTTGCCATGGGACTCCACAATGAGCAGTTCTTC
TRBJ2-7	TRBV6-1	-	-	CASKTDKTVYEQYF	TGTGCCAGCAAAACGGACAAAACGGTCTACGAGCAGTACTTC
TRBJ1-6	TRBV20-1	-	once	CSARGPTGVPGASPLHF	TGCAGTGCTAGAGGTCCCACCGGAGTTCCTGGGGCTTCACCCCTCCACTTT
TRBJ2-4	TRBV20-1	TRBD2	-	CSALAGAKNIQYF	TGCAGTGCCCTAGCGGGAGCTAAAAACATTCAGTACTTC
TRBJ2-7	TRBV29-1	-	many	CSVEGPYEQYF	TGCAGCGTTGAAGGACCCTACGAGCAGTACTTC
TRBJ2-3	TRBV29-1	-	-	CSVEVAASTDTQYF	TGCAGCGTTGAAGTGGCGGCGAGCACAGATACGCAGTATTTT
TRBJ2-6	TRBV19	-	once	CASSIQHSGANVLTF	TGTGCCAGTAGTATCCAGCACTCTGGGGCCAACGTCCTGACTTTC
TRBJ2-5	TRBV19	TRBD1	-	CASSMDRTTTQYF	TGTGCCAGTAGTATGGACAGGACAACGACCCAGTACTTC
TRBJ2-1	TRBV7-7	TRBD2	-	CASSFRRAGEYNEQFF	TGTGCCAGCAGCTTCAGACGTGCGGGGGAATACAATGAGCAGTTCTTC
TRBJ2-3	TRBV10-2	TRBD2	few	CASRGRRAAGGRTDTQYF	TGCGCCAGCAGGGGACGACGGGCGGCGGGGGGCCGCACAGATACGCAGTATTTT
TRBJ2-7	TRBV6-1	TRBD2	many	CASSEAGSGLYEQYF	TGTGCCAGCAGTGAAGCGGGTAGCGGGCTTTACGAGCAGTACTTC
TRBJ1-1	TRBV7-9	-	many	CASSSEVFTEAFF	TGTGCCAGCAGCTCCGAAGTTTTCACTGAAGCTTTCTTT
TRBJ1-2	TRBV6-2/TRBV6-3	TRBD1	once	CASTTFSGAGGLCGYTF	TGTGCCAGCACCACCTTCTCCGGGGCAGGGGGCCTCTGTGGCTACACCTTC
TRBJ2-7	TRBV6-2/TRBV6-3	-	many	CASSYKNEQYF	TGTGCCAGCAGTTACAAAAACGAGCAGTACTTC
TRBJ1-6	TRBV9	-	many	CASSPERAENSPLHF	TGTGCCAGCAGCCCTGAGAGGGCTGAGAATTCACCCCTCCACTTT
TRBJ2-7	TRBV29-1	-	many	CSVQPPGNVREQYF	TGCAGCGTCCAGCCCCCGGGGAACGTTCGGGAGCAGTACTTC
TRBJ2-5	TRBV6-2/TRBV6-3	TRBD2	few	CASSYSISGDSQETQYF	TGTGCCAGCAGTTACTCGATTAGCGGGGACTCCCAAGAGACCCAGTACTTC
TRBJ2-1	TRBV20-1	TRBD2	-	CSARREGEQFF	TGCAGTGCTAGAAGGGAGGGCGAGCAGTTCTTC
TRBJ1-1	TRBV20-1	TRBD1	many	CSARDSGQGALAEAFF	TGCAGTGCTAGAGATTCGGGACAGGGGGCATTGGCTGAAGCTTTCTTT
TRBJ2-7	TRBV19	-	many	CASSKLSATYEQYF	TGTGCCAGTAGTAAACTTAGCGCTACCTACGAGCAGTACTTC
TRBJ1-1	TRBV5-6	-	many	CASSLGRDTEAFF	TGTGCCAGCAGCTTGGGCAGGGACACTGAAGCTTTCTTT
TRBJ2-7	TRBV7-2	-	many	CASSLVGGNDEQYF	TGTGCCAGCAGCTTAGTAGGGGGGAACGACGAGCAGTACTTC
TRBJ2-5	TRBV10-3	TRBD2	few	CAISESGTSGETQYF	TGTGCCATCAGTGAGTCGGGGACTAGCGGGGAGACCCAGTACTTC
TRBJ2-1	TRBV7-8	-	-	CASSPWGQSEQFF	TGTGCCAGCTCCCCGTGGGGCCAGAGTGAGCAGTTCTTC
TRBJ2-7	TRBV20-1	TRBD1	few	CSARSGQGVYEQYF	TGCAGTGCTAGATCGGGACAGGGGGTCTACGAGCAGTACTTC
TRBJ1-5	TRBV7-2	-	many	CASSSNRDQPQHF	TGTGCCAGCAGCTCTAACAGGGATCAGCCCCAGCATTTT
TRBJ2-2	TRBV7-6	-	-	CASSLSQTLKDGELFF	TGTGCCAGCAGCTTATCACAGACCCTGAAAGACGGGGAGCTGTTTTTT
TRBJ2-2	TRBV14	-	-	CASSQNSYTGELFF	TGTGCCAGCAGCCAAAACTCTTACACCGGGGAGCTGTTTTTT
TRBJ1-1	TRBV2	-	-	CASSERLGEAFF	TGTGCCAGCAGTGAACGTCTCGGTGAAGCTTTCTTT
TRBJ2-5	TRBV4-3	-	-	CASSQRSQETQYF	TGCGCCAGCAGCCAACGTTCTCAAGAGACCCAGTACTTC
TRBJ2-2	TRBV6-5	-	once	CVSSYSMRQTGELFF	TGTGTCAGCAGTTACTCGATGCGACAAACCGGGGAGCTGTTTTTT